What follows are 27 T cell receptor beta chains derived from one specimen sequenced in a study of blood T cells in healthy people across ages. PCR was performed a second time for 7 to 11 cycles using a sample-barcoded 5' primer and a J-beta primer mix. TCRdb recomputed calls from the 5' RACE reads with MiXCR, one row per CDR3 protein. Of some 800,000 distinct CDR3 sequences listed, roughly 44% are singletons. Sample: blood. These receptors all come from a man aged 55 to 70 in good health.

The table lists this clonotype with many counts. The J gene is TRBJ2-3, the V gene TRBV12-3 or TRBV12-4; D not resolved. Trimming pared 1 base from V and 3 bases from J, leaving 2 bases between. This CDR3 contains 12 residues. Written as DNA, the CDR3 is TGTGCCAGCAGTTTAGAGACAGATACGCAGTATTTT. Protein: CASSLETDTQYF.

About this clonotype: A much bigger clone sits one base away, suggesting this may be a read error. The chain is built from TRBV15 and TRBJ2-5; 8 bases are a match to TRBD2. The V gene end was trimmed by 0 bases and the J gene end by 11 bases; junction bases not matched to a gene: 11. The CDR3 totals 15 residues. Germline CDR1 and CDR2: LNHNV and YYDKDF (reference sequence). The CDR3: CATSRDFTSGAEQYF. CDR3 sequence (DNA): TGTGCCACCAGCAGAGATTTTACTAGCGGTGCTGAGCAGTACTTC.

This clonotype appeared once. This chain uses TRBV28 with TRBJ2-5; 7 bases are a match to TRBD1. CDR1 is MDHEN, CDR2 SYDVKM, per germline. This CDR3 has 12 residues. Germline trimming cut 7 bases from V and 4 bases from J; bases unmatched to any gene: 3. The CDR3 is CASMTGLETQYF. In DNA form, the CDR3 reads TGTGCCAGCATGACAGGGTTAGAGACCCAGTACTTC. The whole variable domain, filled in from reference TRBV28 and TRBJ2-5, reads DVKVTQSSRYLVKRTGEKVFLECVQDMDHENMFWYRQDPGLGLRLIYFSYDVKMKEKGDIPEGYSVSREKKERFSLILESASTNQTSMYLCASMTGLETQYFGPGTRLLVL.

V is TRBV29-1 and J is TRBJ2-1; 11 nucleotides align to TRBD2. The CDR3 contains 12 residues. The V and J ends lost 7 bases and 10 bases, in that order; junction bases with no gene match: 6. Germline V gene lookup returns CDR1 SQVTM and CDR2 ANQGSEA. The CDR3 protein is CSALTSGAEQFF. DNA for the CDR3: TGCAGCGCGTTGACTAGCGGGGCCGAGCAGTTCTTC.

Comment on this clonotype: Being one base from a much bigger clone, this may be a read error. The J gene is TRBJ2-4, the V gene TRBV29-1; D is unclear. Germline V gene data show CDR1 as SQVTM and CDR2 as ANQGSEA. This CDR3 spans 14 amino acids. This CDR3 is CSVARVVDKNIRYF. For the CDR3, the DNA is TGCAGCGTCGCCCGGGTCGTAGACAAAAACATTCGGTACTTC. Combining the CDR3 with reference TRBV29-1 and TRBJ2-4 gives the whole variable domain SAVISQKPSRDICQRGTSLTIQCQVDSQVTMMFWYRQQPGQSLTLIATANQGSEATYESGFVIDKFPISRPNLTFSTLTVSNMSPEDSSIYLCSVARVVDKNIRYFGAGTRLSVL.

The chain has TRBV20-1 and TRBJ1-5; no definite D call. V was pared by 5 bases and J by 0 bases, with 5 bases between. CDR1 and CDR2 from the germline V gene are DFQATT and SNEGSKA (reference sequence). The CDR3 spans 12 residues. CDR3 in amino acids: CSAANSNQPQHF. CDR3 coding DNA: TGCAGTGCTGCTAATAGCAATCAGCCCCAGCATTTT.

This chain joins TRBV12-3 or TRBV12-4 and TRBJ1-1; 9 bases agree with TRBD1. The CDR3 contains 15 residues. V lost 3 bases to trimming and J lost 6 bases; unmatched junction nucleotides: 8. CDR3 sequence reads: CASSLAGTGWPEAFF. For the CDR3, the DNA is TGTGCCAGCAGTTTGGCGGGGACAGGGTGGCCTGAAGCTTTCTTT.

The rearrangement uses TRBV6-5 and TRBJ2-5; 8 bases line up with TRBD1. Germline assignment: CDR1 MNHEY and CDR2 SVGAGI. Losses at the gene ends were 6 bases for V and 3 bases for J; bases not matched to a gene: 3. This CDR3 contains 13 residues. The CDR3 sequence is CASRDRVEETQYF. CDR3 nucleotides: TGTGCCAGCAGGGACAGGGTAGAAGAGACCCAGTACTTC.

This clonotype was picked up a small number of times. This sequence joins TRBV5-1 and TRBJ2-3; 7 bases match TRBD1. The CDR3 is 18 amino acids. J lost 3 bases, V lost 3 bases, and 16 bases had no gene match. CDR1 is SGHRS, CDR2 YFSETQ, per germline. CDR3 in DNA: TGCGCCAGCAGCTCCTACATTACTACAGGGGATAGAACAGATACGCAGTATTTT. Translation: CASSSYITTGDRTDTQYF.

In its sample, this clonotype was seen a few times. Germline and junction disagree at one end, which may indicate a read error. This chain uses TRBV25-1 with TRBJ2-1; TRBD2 matches 12 bases. The CDR3 contains 17 residues. The germline V gene encodes CDR1 MGHDK and CDR2 SYGVNS. The CDR3 DNA sequence: TGTGCCAGTAGTGAATCCTTACTAGCGGGGGGTTACAATGAGCAGTTCTTC. Translated: CASSESLLAGGYNEQFF.

This rearrangement joins TRBV11-2 to TRBJ2-1, with TRBD1 matching over 9 bases. The germline V gene encodes CDR1 SGHAT and CDR2 FQNNGV. CDR3 size: 15 residues. V trimming: 5 bases; J trimming: 5 bases; junction bases outside the gene matches: 7. The CDR3 coding sequence is TGTGCCAGCAGCCTAACAGGGGGCTCGGACAATGAGCAGTTCTTC. Translated: CASSLTGGSDNEQFF.

This clonotype turned up a few times. The CDR3: CASSLTDRGNEQYF. The CDR3 nucleotides are TGCGCCAGCAGCCTTACAGACAGGGGAAACGAGCAGTACTTC. This sequence joins TRBV5-1 and TRBJ2-7, with 8 positions matching TRBD1. This CDR3 is built from 14 residues. Germline trimming cut 4 bases from V and 5 bases from J; bases unmatched to any gene: 8. CDR1 SGHRS and CDR2 YFSETQ come from the germline V gene.

The CDR3 reads CASSSENEQFF. CDR3 nucleotides: TGTGCCAGCAGCTCTGAAAATGAGCAGTTCTTC. This chain joins TRBV7-9 and TRBJ2-1; D call uncertain. This CDR3 has 11 residues. The V and J ends lost 4 bases and 7 bases respectively, with 5 bases between them. Looked up from germline, CDR1 is SEHNR and CDR2 is FQNEAQ (reference sequence).

The genes are TRBV18 and TRBJ1-2; 12 bases fit TRBD1. V trimming: 3 bases; J trimming: 1 base; junction bases outside the gene matches: 6. This CDR3 comprises 17 residues. The germline gives CDR1 KGHSH, CDR2 LQKENI. CDR3 region: CASSPPGQGAFNYGYTF. Written as DNA, the CDR3 is TGTGCCAGCTCACCGCCGGGACAGGGGGCCTTTAACTATGGCTACACCTTC.

This clonotype was detected ten times or more. The CDR3 sequence is CSARDAGYKAFF. DNA of the CDR3: TGCAGTGCTAGAGACGCGGGGTATAAAGCTTTCTTT. This sequence joins TRBV20-1 and TRBJ1-1; D is ambiguous. Trimming stripped 0 bases from V and 9 bases from J, with 11 bases between. The CDR3 spans 12 residues. Looked up from germline, CDR1 is DFQATT and CDR2 is SNEGSKA (reference sequence).

This clonotype was detected a few times. CDR3 coding DNA: TGTGCCAGCAGTGAAAGGGACAGGGGTCTTGTCCCCTATGGCTACACCTTC. Translating it yields CASSERDRGLVPYGYTF. The rearrangement uses TRBV6-1 and TRBJ1-2; TRBD1 matches 10 bases. Germline CDR1 MNHNS, CDR2 SASEGT. The trim removed 2 bases at V and 4 bases at J, leaving 10 bases unmatched. CDR3 length: 17 residues.

V is TRBV6-1 and J is TRBJ2-3, with 12 bases lining up with TRBD2. V dropped 4 bases and J dropped 2; count of bases not matched to a gene: 7. The CDR3 runs to 17 residues. Germline-derived CDR1 and CDR2 are MNHNS and SASEGT. The CDR3 region has the DNA TGTGCCAGCAGTGGGACTAGCGGGGCCCTTAACACAGATACGCAGTATTTT. Protein sequence: CASSGTSGALNTDTQYF.

This clonotype was seen a few times. The J gene is TRBJ2-5, the V gene TRBV5-1; D not certain. V was clipped by 0 bases and J by 3 bases, with 9 bases between them. CDR3 size: 14 residues. CDR1 and CDR2 from the germline V gene are SGHRS and YFSETQ. CDR3 region: CASSLGHREETQYF. CDR3 DNA: TGCGCCAGCAGCTTGGGTCACCGAGAAGAGACCCAGTACTTC.

V is TRBV27 and J is TRBJ2-1; tentative D call: TRBD2 (6 bases). CDR1 is MNHEY, CDR2 SMNVEV, per germline (reference sequence). The ends were cut back, 2 bases at V and 1 base at J, with 15 bases in the middle. CDR3 length: 17 residues. CDR3 nucleotides: TGTGCCAGCAGTTTAAGGAGGGGCGGTAGTTCCTACAATGAGCAGTTCTTC. It codes for CASSLRRGGSSYNEQFF.

The chain recombines TRBV12-3 or TRBV12-4 with TRBJ1-1; D might be TRBD1 (6 bases). CDR3 length: 15 amino acids. V was pared by 2 bases and J by 1 base, with 11 bases between. The CDR3 DNA reads TGTGCCAGCAGTTTAAGGGGGGATGAGAACACTGAAGCTTTCTTT. This translates into CASSLRGDENTEAFF.

This rearrangement joins TRBV5-1 to TRBJ2-5; TRBD1 might be the D (6 bases). This CDR3 region has 14 residues. Trimming took 4 bases from V and 0 from J, leaving 10 bases between them. Germline V gene sequence: CDR1 SGHRS, CDR2 YFSETQ. The CDR3 spells CASSAGTYQETQYF. CDR3 DNA: TGCGCCAGCAGCGCAGGGACATACCAAGAGACCCAGTACTTC.

This clonotype was found once. The chain combines TRBV5-4 with TRBJ2-7, with D unclear. CDR1 SGHNT and CDR2 YYREEE come from the germline V gene (reference sequence). The CDR3 contains 14 residues. V was clipped by 2 bases and J by 1 base, with 10 bases between them. The CDR3 region has the DNA TGTGCCAGCAGCTTATCGTCCAGATCCTACGAGCAGTACTTC. Amino acid sequence: CASSLSSRSYEQYF.

This clonotype was observed a handful of times. The chain joins TRBV27 to TRBJ1-1; TRBD1 matches 8 bases. After removal of 4 bases from V and 3 bases from J, the junction contained 7 bases not matched to a gene. The V gene's germline CDR1 is MNHEY and CDR2 SMNVEV (reference sequence). The CDR3 totals 15 residues. DNA of the CDR3: TGTGCCAGCAGTTCCGCAGGGGGCGGCGACACTGAAGCTTTCTTT. It encodes CASSSAGGGDTEAFF.

The chain joins TRBV20-1 to TRBJ2-4; 9 bases align to TRBD1. The CDR3 runs to 13 residues. V lost 3 bases, J lost 7 bases, and 4 bases stayed unmatched. CDR1 and CDR2 (germline): DFQATT, SNEGSKA (reference sequence). CDR3 DNA sequence: TGCAGTGCTAGGGAACAGGGGGCTAACATTCAGTACTTC. Residues: CSAREQGANIQYF.

The genes are TRBV20-1 and TRBJ2-7; TRBD1 or TRBD2 may be the D gene (5 bases each). V was clipped by 3 bases and J by 6 bases, with 18 bases between them. This CDR3 comprises 14 residues. Germline CDR1 DFQATT, CDR2 SNEGSKA (reference sequence). The CDR3 DNA sequence: TGCAGTGCTAGGAAAAACCGGGACGTCGTCGAGCAGTACTTC. Translation: CSARKNRDVVEQYF.

At least ten counts were recorded for this clonotype. The chain joins TRBV5-6 to TRBJ2-5; D possibly matches TRBD1 or TRBD2 (5 bases each). Trimming pared 1 base from V and 5 bases from J, leaving 15 bases between. The CDR3 extends over 15 amino acids. Germline CDR1 is SGHDT and CDR2 is YYEEEE. The CDR3 DNA sequence: TGTGCCAGCAGCTTGTCTGGGGGTATTACGGAGACCCAGTACTTC. Its protein is CASSLSGGITETQYF.

The V and J genes are TRBV20-1 and TRBJ2-7, with 9 bases lining up with TRBD1. Unmatched junction bases numbered 6, after V lost 3 bases and J lost 3 bases. Germline CDR1 is DFQATT and CDR2 is SNEGSKA (reference sequence). This CDR3 contains 14 residues. This CDR3 reads CSARVQGAVYEQYF. CDR3 nucleotides: TGCAGTGCTAGGGTACAGGGGGCTGTCTACGAGCAGTACTTC.